The 13 T cell receptor beta chains listed next were all sequenced from one sample in a study of blood T cell repertoires in COVID-19. The table came from immunoSEQ multiplex PCR; TCRdb's copy has only in-frame clones and leaves some out. Seen here are 100,000 to 150,000 clones, about 82% observed once, and the top ten hold about 5.7%. Sequencing input: peripheral blood. These receptors were obtained from a human donor in a cohort sampled during active COVID-19.

The gene calls are TRBV19 and TRBJ2-5; a possible D gene is TRBD2 (6 bases). CDR1 is LNHDA, CDR2 SQIVND, per germline (reference sequence). Deletions cut 5 bases from V and 4 bases from J, with 11 bases between. This CDR3 spans 13 amino acids. The CDR3 reads CASSPTGRETQYF. CDR3 DNA: TGTGCCAGTAGTCCTACCGGGAGAGAGACCCAGTACTTC.

The DNA for the CDR3 is TGTGCCAGCAGCTACCGGGACAGGGACTCTGGGGCCAACGTCCTGACTTTC. Translation gives CASSYRDRDSGANVLTF. The rearrangement joins TRBV7-9 to TRBJ2-6; 9 bases fit TRBD1. The J segment lost 0 bases and the V segment lost 4 bases, leaving 4 bases of the junction unmatched. CDR3 length: 17 residues. Germline-derived CDR1 and CDR2 are SEHNR and FQNEAQ (reference sequence).

The chain is built from TRBV6-6 and TRBJ2-2, with D possibly matching TRBD2 (5 bases). Between the trimmed V and J ends, which lost 0 bases and 6 bases, there was a span of 11 bases. CDR1 is MNHNY, CDR2 SVGAGI, per germline (reference sequence). The CDR3 is 15 residues long. CDR3 residues: CASSYSGELAGELFF. The CDR3 region has the DNA TGTGCCAGCAGTTACTCGGGAGAATTAGCCGGGGAGCTGTTTTTT.

For this clone: This may be a read error, as it is one base from a much larger clone. The rearrangement joins TRBV2 to TRBJ2-6, with a weak D call TRBD2 (6 bases). V lost 8 bases and J lost 0, with 11 bases in between. Germline assignment: CDR1 SNHLY and CDR2 FYNNEI. There are 15 residues in the CDR3. The DNA for the CDR3 is TGTGCCAGCCGGGACTCCAGCTCTGGGGCCAACGTCCTGACTTTC. As protein: CASRDSSSGANVLTF.

The chain links TRBV29-1 to TRBJ1-1; possibly TRBD1 for D (5 bases). There are 13 residues in the CDR3. The V and J ends lost 3 bases and 0 bases respectively, with 8 bases between them. Germline CDR1 and CDR2: SQVTM and ANQGSEA. CDR3 nucleotides: TGCAGCGTTGAGGAGGGGATGAACACTGAAGCTTTCTTT. As protein: CSVEEGMNTEAFF.

J is TRBJ2-2 and V is TRBV6-6, with 9 bases aligning to TRBD2. Germline V lookup: CDR1 MNHNY, CDR2 SVGAGI (reference sequence). Losses at the gene ends were 2 bases for V and 6 bases for J; bases not matched to a gene: 7. The CDR3 runs 16 residues. The CDR3 is CASSYPSGDRAGELFF. The CDR3 DNA reads TGTGCCAGCAGTTACCCTAGCGGGGATCGGGCCGGGGAGCTGTTTTTT.

V and J are TRBV19 and TRBJ1-4; 7 bases line up with TRBD1. V was pared by 6 bases and J by 3 bases, with 7 bases of the junction left unmatched. Germline lookup yields CDR1 LNHDA and CDR2 SQIVND (reference sequence). CDR3 length: 15 residues. The CDR3 loop is CASRLGTVPNEKLFF. DNA for the CDR3: TGTGCCAGTAGACTCGGGACAGTGCCTAATGAAAAACTGTTTTTT.

This chain uses TRBV9 with TRBJ1-1; maybe TRBD1 (5 bases). CDR3 length equals 13 residues. The V gene's germline CDR1 is SGDLS and CDR2 YYNGEE. Trimming cost V 2 bases and J 5 bases, with 10 bases left between them. The CDR3, as DNA: TGTGCCAGCAGCGTCGGGAGGGGAACTGAAGCTTTCTTT. Translated, it gives CASSVGRGTEAFF.

This rearrangement joins TRBV19 to TRBJ1-1; 8 bases are a match to TRBD1. With 6 bases clipped from V and 1 base from J, the junction kept 10 bases outside the gene matches. This CDR3 has 16 amino acids. In germline, CDR1 is LNHDA, CDR2 SQIVND (reference sequence). CDR3 DNA sequence: TGTGCCAGTAGGAAGTCTTCTACAGGGGGGAACACTGAAGCTTTCTTT. Amino acids: CASRKSSTGGNTEAFF.

As for this clone: The same CDR3 also results from other DNA sequences found in this sample. V usage is TRBV19 and J usage is TRBJ1-5; 8 nucleotides line up with TRBD1. The V and J ends lost 5 bases and 4 bases, in that order; junction bases with no gene match: 1. The CDR3 contains 13 residues. Germline V gene data show CDR1 as LNHDA and CDR2 as SQIVND (reference sequence). CDR3 in amino acids: CASSRQGNQPQHF. CDR3 nucleotide sequence: TGTGCCAGTAGTCGACAGGGGAATCAGCCCCAGCATTTT.

This clone was seen a few times. This sequence joins TRBV5-1 and TRBJ2-7; D uncertain. From germline, CDR1 is SGHRS and CDR2 YFSETQ. CDR3 size: 13 residues. V was clipped by 1 base and J by 6 bases, with 11 bases between them. The CDR3 spells CASSLIPGAEQYF. The CDR3 DNA reads as TGCGCCAGCAGCTTGATCCCAGGCGCCGAGCAGTACTTC.

The rearrangement joins TRBV5-1 to TRBJ1-1; 7 bases map to TRBD1. The V gene's germline CDR1 is SGHRS and CDR2 YFSETQ. The CDR3 sequence is 14 residues long. V lost 1 base and J lost 4; bases outside the gene matches: 4. CDR3 coding DNA: TGCGCCAGCAGCTTGACAGGGGAAGGCACTGAAGCTTTCTTT. Protein product: CASSLTGEGTEAFF.

The chain carries TRBV11-3 and TRBJ2-1; D gene ambiguous. Per the germline V gene, CDR1 is SGHNT and CDR2 is YENEEA. The CDR3 is 12 amino acids. Trimming pared 5 bases from V and 7 bases from J, leaving 9 bases between. The CDR3 bases are TGTGCCAGCAGCGGCCGAAAGAATGAGCAGTTCTTC. Translation: CASSGRKNEQFF.